The entry that follows covers one T cell receptor beta chain sequence. Only in-frame clones appear in the TCRdb table, and some are missing; sequencing was by immunoSEQ multiplex PCR. This table holds 25,000 to 30,000 clones, about four fifths found once. This specimen belongs to a study of T cell clonotyping in hematopoietic cell transplantation. Germline V gene data show CDR1 as SGHNT and CDR2 as YENEEA. V lost 2 bases to trimming and J lost 9 bases, with 11 bases between them. The CDR3 is made up of 13 amino acids. The time point here: recipient sample about 28 days before transplant, after cytoreduction.

This specimen was peripheral blood mononuclear cells, taken before stem cell transplant. The V gene is TRBV11-3, the J gene TRBJ2-1; TRBD1 is a possible D gene (6 bases). This clonotype originated in a man between 40 and 49 years old with acute myeloid leukemia. Some clones in this sample may be carry-over from other donors' samples. This CDR3 reads CASSLRDTPEQFF. The CDR3 DNA sequence: TGTGCCAGCAGCTTAAGGGACACCCCTGAGCAGTTCTTC.